A selection of T cell receptor beta chains follows, all from one sample in a study of tumor-infiltrating lymphocytes in oesophageal squamous cell carcinoma. Each CDR3 protein gets one entry after TCRdb re-called the PCR reads with MiXCR. The sample contains several thousand distinct CDR3 sequences, 13% to 15% of which appear only once. The sequenced sample was esophageal tumor tissue. Receptors originate from a male donor with esophageal squamous cell carcinoma. Both conserved end residues are part of each CDR3. D genes are given only for firm matches. Part of the rows lack a size; the others show once, few, many or a class for expanded clones.

v_gene	d_gene	j_gene	abundance	CDR3nt	CDR3aa
TRBV7-3	NA	TRBJ2-1	medium-sized	TGTGCCAGCAGCCCGACTCGTTACAATGAGCAGTTCTTC	CASSPTRYNEQFF
TRBV19	NA	TRBJ1-1	NA	TGTGCCAGTAGAACAGGGAGGAACACTGAAGCTTTCTTT	CASRTGRNTEAFF
TRBV24-1	NA	TRBJ2-7	few	TGTGCCACCAAGGCATGGGGAACCAATGAGCAGTACTTC	CATKAWGTNEQYF
TRBV6-1	TRBD1	TRBJ1-4	many	TGTGCCAGCAGTACCGACAGGGTCCGAGGGGAAAAACTGTTTTTT	CASSTDRVRGEKLFF
TRBV10-2	NA	TRBJ2-7	many	TGCGCCACTAGTCAGGGCTACGAGCAGTACTTC	CATSQGYEQYF
TRBV30	NA	TRBJ2-7	NA	TGTGCCTGGAGCCTTACAGGAAGCTCCTACGAGCAGTACTTC	CAWSLTGSSYEQYF
TRBV6-1	TRBD2	TRBJ2-1	medium-sized	TGTGCCAGCGGACGCGGGGGGGCCAATGAGCAGTTCTTC	CASGRGGANEQFF
TRBV5-1	TRBD1	TRBJ2-2	NA	TGCGCCAGCAGCTTGGCCGGTGGGACAGCCGGGGAGCTGTTTTTT	CASSLAGGTAGELFF
TRBV7-9	NA	TRBJ2-3	NA	TGTGCCAGCAGCCTTCGGGCGCTCGAAACCTACGATGGGCAGTGCTTC	CASSLRALETYDGQCF
TRBV15	NA	TRBJ2-1	NA	TGTGCCACCAGCAGCCGACAGGAACCTTACAATGAGCAGTTCTTC	CATSSRQEPYNEQFF
TRBV28	NA	TRBJ2-7	many	TGTGCCAGCAGGCTACAGGGCTTGAACTACGAGCAGTACTTC	CASRLQGLNYEQYF
TRBV7-2	TRBD1	TRBJ1-2	large	TGTGCCAGCAGCTTCGCGGAGACAGGGAACTATGGCTACACCTTC	CASSFAETGNYGYTF
TRBV2	NA	TRBJ1-2	few	TGTGCCAGCAGTGAAATTCGAACAGGGTATGGCTACACCTTC	CASSEIRTGYGYTF
TRBV6-6	NA	TRBJ1-5	many	TGTGCCAGCAGTTACCTCAGGGATTATCAGCCCCAGCATTTT	CASSYLRDYQPQHF
TRBV12-3/TRBV12-4	NA	TRBJ1-5	medium-sized	TGTGCCAGCAGTTTAGGTAACAGGGTTCAGCCCCAGCATTTT	CASSLGNRVQPQHF
TRBV18	NA	TRBJ2-1	many	TGTGCCAGCTCACCACCGTCGAGGGCTGGCAATGAGCAGTTCTTC	CASSPPSRAGNEQFF
TRBV11-1	NA	TRBJ2-2	many	TGTGCCAGCAGCTTAGAGTGGGAGCTGTTTTTT	CASSLEWELFF
TRBV5-1	TRBD2	TRBJ2-1	many	TGCGCCAGCAGCTCCGGGCTAGCGGGGGGAAGATCGGTGTACAATGAGCAGTTCTTC	CASSSGLAGGRSVYNEQFF
TRBV19	TRBD2	TRBJ2-7	few	TGTGCCAGTAGTTCCCGGTCGGGGGGAGCCTACGAGCAGTACTTC	CASSSRSGGAYEQYF
TRBV2	TRBD1	TRBJ1-2	many	TGTGCCAGCAGTGGGGGGACAGACCCCTATGGCTACACCTTC	CASSGGTDPYGYTF
TRBV4-2	TRBD1	TRBJ1-2	many	TGTGCCAGCACACCTAGGGACAGTAACTATGGCTACACCTTC	CASTPRDSNYGYTF
TRBV7-2	NA	TRBJ2-3	medium-sized	TGTGCCAGTACCTGGGATCTGGCGCAGTATTTT	CASTWDLAQYF
TRBV6-1	NA	TRBJ2-3	NA	TGTGCCAGCAGTGACCAGAGCACAGATACGCAGTATTTT	CASSDQSTDTQYF
TRBV27	TRBD1	TRBJ2-3	medium-sized	TGTGCCAGCAGTCCCGGGACAGGGGTCAGAGATACGCAGTATTTT	CASSPGTGVRDTQYF
TRBV6-1	NA	TRBJ2-5	medium-sized	TGTGCCAGCAGTTGGACGGAAGAGACCCAGTACTTC	CASSWTEETQYF
TRBV3-1	NA	TRBJ2-1	many	TGTGCCAGCAGCCAACTAGCTTCTCTAGTCAATGAGCAGTTCTTC	CASSQLASLVNEQFF
TRBV5-1	TRBD1	TRBJ1-1	few	TGCGCCAGCAGCTTACCAGACAGGGTCCAGAACACTGAAGCTTTCTTT	CASSLPDRVQNTEAFF
TRBV7-9	TRBD2	TRBJ2-1	medium-sized	TGTGCCAGCAGCATCTCCTTGGGACTAGCGGGGGTCGATGAGCAGTTCTTC	CASSISLGLAGVDEQFF
TRBV9	NA	TRBJ2-2	NA	TGTGCCAGCAGCGCCCACCTGCTTAGTAGGGGGACCGGGGAGCTGTTTTTT	CASSAHLLSRGTGELFF
TRBV6-1	NA	TRBJ1-4	many	TGTGCCAGCAGTAGGGACGGTGATGAAAAACTGTTTTTT	CASSRDGDEKLFF
TRBV5-3	NA	TRBJ2-1	NA	TGTGCCAGAAGCTTGGCCACTAGGCTGACTACGTCCTACAATGAGCAGTTCTTC	CARSLATRLTTSYNEQFF
TRBV5-1	NA	TRBJ2-5	many	TGCGCCAGCAGCTTGGTTGGAGGCCAGGGAGAGACCCAGTACTTC	CASSLVGGQGETQYF
TRBV12-3/TRBV12-4	NA	TRBJ1-4	many	TGTGCCAGCAGTTTGGGGGGACAAATGAATGAAAAACTGTTTTTT	CASSLGGQMNEKLFF
TRBV5-6	TRBD1	TRBJ1-2	many	TGTGCCAGCAGCTTGGGACAGGGGGGCTACACCTTC	CASSLGQGGYTF
TRBV7-2	NA	TRBJ1-4	medium-sized	TGTGCCAGCAGCCCAGGGCCGTCCGGATGGAGTGAAAAACTGTTTTTT	CASSPGPSGWSEKLFF
TRBV5-5	NA	TRBJ1-1	many	TGTGCCAGCAGCTTGGATTTAATGAACACTGAAGCTTTCTTT	CASSLDLMNTEAFF
TRBV19	NA	TRBJ1-2	NA	TGTGCCAGTAGTATACTTGAAGTTCATGGCTACACCTTC	CASSILEVHGYTF
TRBV11-2	NA	TRBJ1-2	medium-sized	TGTGCCAGCAGCTTAGATAGGCCTTATGGCTACACCTTC	CASSLDRPYGYTF
TRBV4-2	NA	TRBJ2-3	few	TGTGCCAGCAGCCCCGATCCCCCTCCGAGCACAGATACGCAGTATTTT	CASSPDPPPSTDTQYF
TRBV6-1	NA	TRBJ2-5	medium-sized	TGTGCCAGCAGCCAAGCGGGGACAAAAGAGACCCAGTACTTC	CASSQAGTKETQYF